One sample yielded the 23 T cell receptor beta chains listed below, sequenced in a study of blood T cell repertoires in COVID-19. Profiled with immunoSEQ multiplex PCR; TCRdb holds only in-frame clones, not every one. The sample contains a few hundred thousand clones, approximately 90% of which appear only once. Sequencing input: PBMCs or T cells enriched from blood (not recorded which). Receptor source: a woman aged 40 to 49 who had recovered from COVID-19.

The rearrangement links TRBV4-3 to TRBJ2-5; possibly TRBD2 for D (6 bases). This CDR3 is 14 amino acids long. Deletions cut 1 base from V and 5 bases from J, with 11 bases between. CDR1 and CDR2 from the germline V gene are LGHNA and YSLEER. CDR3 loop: CASSQAAGWETQYF. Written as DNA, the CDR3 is TGCGCCAGCAGCCAAGCGGCGGGGTGGGAGACCCAGTACTTC.

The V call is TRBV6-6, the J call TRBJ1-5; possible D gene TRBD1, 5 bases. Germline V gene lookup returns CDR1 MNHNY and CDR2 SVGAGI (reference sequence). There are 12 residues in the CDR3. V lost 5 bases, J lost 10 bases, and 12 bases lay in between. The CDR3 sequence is CASSHKQVPQHF. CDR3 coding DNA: TGTGCCAGCAGTCATAAACAGGTCCCCCAGCATTTT.

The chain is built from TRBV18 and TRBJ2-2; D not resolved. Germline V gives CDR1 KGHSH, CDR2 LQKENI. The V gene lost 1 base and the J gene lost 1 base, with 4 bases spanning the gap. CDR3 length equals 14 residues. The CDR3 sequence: CASSPQQNTGELFF. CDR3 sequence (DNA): TGTGCCAGCTCACCACAACAGAACACCGGGGAGCTGTTTTTT.

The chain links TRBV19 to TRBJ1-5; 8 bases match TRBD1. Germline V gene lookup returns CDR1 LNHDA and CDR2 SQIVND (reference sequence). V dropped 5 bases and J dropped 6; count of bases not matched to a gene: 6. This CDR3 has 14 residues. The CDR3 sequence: CASSVTGGGQPQHF. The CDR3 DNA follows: TGTGCCAGTAGTGTTACAGGGGGTGGTCAGCCCCAGCATTTT. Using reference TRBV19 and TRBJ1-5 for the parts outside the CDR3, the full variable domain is DGGITQSPKYLFRKEGQNVTLSCEQNLNHDAMYWYRQDPGQGLRLIYYSQIVNDFQKGDIAEGYSVSREKKESFPLTVTSAQKNPTAFYLCASSVTGGGQPQHFGDGTRLSIL.

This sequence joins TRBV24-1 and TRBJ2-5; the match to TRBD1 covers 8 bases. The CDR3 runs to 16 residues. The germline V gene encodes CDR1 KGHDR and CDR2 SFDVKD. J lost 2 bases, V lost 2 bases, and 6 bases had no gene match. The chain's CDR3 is CATSDSWTGKQETQYF. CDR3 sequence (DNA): TGTGCCACCAGTGATTCCTGGACAGGGAAACAAGAGACCCAGTACTTC.

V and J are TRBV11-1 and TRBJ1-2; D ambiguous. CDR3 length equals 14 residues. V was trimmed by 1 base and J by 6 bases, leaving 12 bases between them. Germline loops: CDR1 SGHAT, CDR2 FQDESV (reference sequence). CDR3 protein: CASSLDRQRDGYTF. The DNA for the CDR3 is TGTGCCAGCAGCTTAGATCGTCAACGGGATGGCTACACCTTC.

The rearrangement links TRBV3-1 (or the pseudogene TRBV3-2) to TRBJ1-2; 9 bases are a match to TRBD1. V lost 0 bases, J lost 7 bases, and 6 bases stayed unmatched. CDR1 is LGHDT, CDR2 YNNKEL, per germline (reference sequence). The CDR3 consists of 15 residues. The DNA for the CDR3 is TGTGCCAGCAGCCAAGAGGGGGACAGGGAAGGTGGCTACACCTTC. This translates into CASSQEGDREGGYTF.

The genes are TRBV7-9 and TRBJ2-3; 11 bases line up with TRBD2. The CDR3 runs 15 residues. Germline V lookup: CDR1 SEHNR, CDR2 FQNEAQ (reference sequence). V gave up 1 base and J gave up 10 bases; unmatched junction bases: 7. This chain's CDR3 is CASSLGTSGSSAQYF. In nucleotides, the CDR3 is TGTGCCAGCAGCTTAGGAACTAGCGGGAGCAGCGCGCAGTATTTT.

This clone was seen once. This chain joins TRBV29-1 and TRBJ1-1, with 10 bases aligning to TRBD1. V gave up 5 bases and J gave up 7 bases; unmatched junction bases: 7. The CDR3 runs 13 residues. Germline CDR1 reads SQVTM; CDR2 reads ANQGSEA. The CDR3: CSVLTGGGGEAFF. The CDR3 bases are TGCAGCGTTTTGACAGGGGGCGGAGGTGAAGCTTTCTTT. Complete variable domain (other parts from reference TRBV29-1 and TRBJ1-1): SAVISQKPSRDICQRGTSLTIQCQVDSQVTMMFWYRQQPGQSLTLIATANQGSEATYESGFVIDKFPISRPNLTFSTLTVSNMSPEDSSIYLCSVLTGGGGEAFFGQGTRLTVV.

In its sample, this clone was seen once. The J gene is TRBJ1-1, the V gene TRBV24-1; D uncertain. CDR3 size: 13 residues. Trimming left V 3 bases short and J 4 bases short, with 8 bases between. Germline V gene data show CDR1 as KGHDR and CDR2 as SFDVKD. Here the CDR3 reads CATSDPGSTEAFF. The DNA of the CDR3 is TGTGCCACCAGTGATCCTGGGAGCACTGAAGCTTTCTTT.

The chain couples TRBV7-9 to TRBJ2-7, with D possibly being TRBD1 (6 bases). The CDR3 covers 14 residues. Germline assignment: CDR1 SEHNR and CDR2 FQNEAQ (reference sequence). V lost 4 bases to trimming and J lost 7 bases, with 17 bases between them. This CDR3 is CASSSIVQGKEQYF. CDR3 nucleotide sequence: TGTGCCAGCAGCTCTATAGTCCAGGGGAAGGAGCAGTACTTC.

The CDR3 region has the DNA TGTGCCAGTAGTATAGACAGGGCATCCTACAATGAGCAGTTCTTC. Encoded protein: CASSIDRASYNEQFF. J is TRBJ2-1 and V is TRBV19; perhaps TRBD1 as D (5 bases). Germline V gene data show CDR1 as LNHDA and CDR2 as SQIVND (reference sequence). The CDR3 extends over 15 amino acids. The V and J ends lost 0 bases and 1 base respectively, with 7 bases between them.

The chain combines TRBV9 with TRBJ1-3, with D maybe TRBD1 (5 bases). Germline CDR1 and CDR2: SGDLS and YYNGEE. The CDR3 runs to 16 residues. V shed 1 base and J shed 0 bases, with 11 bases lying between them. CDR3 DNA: TGTGCCAGCAGCGTAACGGCAGGGCGCTCTGGAAACACCATATATTTT. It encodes CASSVTAGRSGNTIYF.

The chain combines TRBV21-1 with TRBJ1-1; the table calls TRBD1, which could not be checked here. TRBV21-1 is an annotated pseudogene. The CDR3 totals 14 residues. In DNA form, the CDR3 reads TGTGCCAGCACCAAACTACACGGGGACAGGGAAGCTTTCTTT. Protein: CASTKLHGDREAFF.

The CDR3 bases are TGTGCCAGCAGTTACTCGATCGGTCGGTCTGGAAACACCATATATTTT. Its translation is CASSYSIGRSGNTIYF. This chain joins TRBV6-5 and TRBJ1-3, with D hard to call. V dropped 0 bases and J dropped 1 base, with 10 bases sitting between them. This CDR3 has 16 residues. CDR1 is MNHEY and CDR2 is SVGAGI in the germline V gene.

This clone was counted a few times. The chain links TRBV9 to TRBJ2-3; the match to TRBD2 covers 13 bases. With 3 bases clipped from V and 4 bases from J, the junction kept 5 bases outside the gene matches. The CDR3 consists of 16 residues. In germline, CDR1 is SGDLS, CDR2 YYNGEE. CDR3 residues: CASSATSGGPADTQYF. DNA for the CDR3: TGTGCCAGCAGCGCGACTAGCGGGGGGCCAGCAGATACGCAGTATTTT.

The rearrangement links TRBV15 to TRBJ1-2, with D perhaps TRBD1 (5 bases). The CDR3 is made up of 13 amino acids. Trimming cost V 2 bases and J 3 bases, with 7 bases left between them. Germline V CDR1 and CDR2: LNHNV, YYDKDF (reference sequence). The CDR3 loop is CATSRSRDYGYTF. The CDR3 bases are TGTGCCACCAGCAGAAGCAGGGACTATGGCTACACCTTC.

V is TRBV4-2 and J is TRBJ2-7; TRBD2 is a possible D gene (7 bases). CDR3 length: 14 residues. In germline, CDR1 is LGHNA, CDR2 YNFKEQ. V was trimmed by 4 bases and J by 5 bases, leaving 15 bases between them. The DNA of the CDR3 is TGTGCCAGCAGCCCCGAGGGAGGGACAAACGAGCAGTACTTC. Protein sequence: CASSPEGGTNEQYF.

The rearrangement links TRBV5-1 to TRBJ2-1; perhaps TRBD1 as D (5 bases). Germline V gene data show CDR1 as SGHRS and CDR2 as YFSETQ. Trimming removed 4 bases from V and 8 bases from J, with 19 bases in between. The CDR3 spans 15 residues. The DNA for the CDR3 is TGCGCCAGCAGCGTTTCCAGGGTACTGGTGGATGAGCAGTTCTTC. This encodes CASSVSRVLVDEQFF.

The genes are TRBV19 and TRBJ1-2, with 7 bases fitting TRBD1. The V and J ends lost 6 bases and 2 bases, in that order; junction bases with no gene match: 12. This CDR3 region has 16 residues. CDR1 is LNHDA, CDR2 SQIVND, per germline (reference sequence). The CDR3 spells CASRTRQGGINYGYTF. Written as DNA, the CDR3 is TGTGCCAGTAGGACACGACAGGGAGGTATAAACTATGGCTACACCTTC.

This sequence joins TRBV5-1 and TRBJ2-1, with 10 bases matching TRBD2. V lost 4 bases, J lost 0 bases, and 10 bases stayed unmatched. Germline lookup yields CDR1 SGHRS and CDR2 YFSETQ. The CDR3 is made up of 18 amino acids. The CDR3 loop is CASSLMGLASSSYNEQFF. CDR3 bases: TGCGCCAGCAGCCTCATGGGACTAGCGTCGAGCTCCTACAATGAGCAGTTCTTC. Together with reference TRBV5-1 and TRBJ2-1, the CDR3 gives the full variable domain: KAGVTQTPRYLIKTRGQQVTLSCSPISGHRSVSWYQQTPGQGLQFLFEYFSETQRNKGNFPGRFSGRQFSNSRSEMNVSTLELGDSALYLCASSLMGLASSSYNEQFFGPGTRLTVL.

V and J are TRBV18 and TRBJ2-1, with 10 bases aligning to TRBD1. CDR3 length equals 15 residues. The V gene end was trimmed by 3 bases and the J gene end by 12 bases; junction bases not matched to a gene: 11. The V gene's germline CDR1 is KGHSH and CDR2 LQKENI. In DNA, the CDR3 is TGTGCCAGCTCACCCGGGACAGGGGCGGATTGGGGGCAGTTCTTC. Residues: CASSPGTGADWGQFF.

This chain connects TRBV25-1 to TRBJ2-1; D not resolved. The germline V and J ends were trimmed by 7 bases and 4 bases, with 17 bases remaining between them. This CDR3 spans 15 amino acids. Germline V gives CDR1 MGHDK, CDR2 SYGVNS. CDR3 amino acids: CASTANPIPYNEQFF. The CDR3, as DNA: TGTGCCAGCACCGCCAACCCTATCCCGTACAATGAGCAGTTCTTC.